This TCR beta chain originates from a study of blood T cells in healthy people across ages. Study-wide context: Per every two T cells, about one barcoded beta molecule was captured by template switching.

Germline CDR1 reads MNHEY; CDR2 reads SMNVEV (reference sequence). Trimming stripped 4 bases from V and 10 bases from J, with 19 bases between. The CDR3 extends over 15 amino acids. A sample-barcoded 5' primer and a J-beta primer mix were used in a second PCR of roughly 6 to 11 cycles. Researchers report that a template-switch adaptor with 12 random nucleotides tagged each cDNA molecule. Sequencing yielded, for each sample, at least 2.5 million paired-end reads carrying CDR3. TCRdb fed the 5' RACE reads into MiXCR, producing one record per CDR3 protein. The table shows about 1.4 million distinct CDR3 sequences, with roughly 60% occurring only once. In regard to this clonotype: Antigen unknown.

Study-wide findings and caveats: Among long-lived donors, naive CD4+ cells were more numerous and diversity higher than in aged donors.

The sequenced material came from blood. This receptor was identified in a young man in good health. V gene TRBV27 combines with J gene TRBJ2-2; D tentatively reads TRBD1 or TRBD2 (5 bases each). CDR3 DNA sequence: TGTGCCAGCAGTTGGGCCCCTGGGGGAGACCAGGAGCTGTTTTTT. Translated: CASSWAPGGDQELFF.